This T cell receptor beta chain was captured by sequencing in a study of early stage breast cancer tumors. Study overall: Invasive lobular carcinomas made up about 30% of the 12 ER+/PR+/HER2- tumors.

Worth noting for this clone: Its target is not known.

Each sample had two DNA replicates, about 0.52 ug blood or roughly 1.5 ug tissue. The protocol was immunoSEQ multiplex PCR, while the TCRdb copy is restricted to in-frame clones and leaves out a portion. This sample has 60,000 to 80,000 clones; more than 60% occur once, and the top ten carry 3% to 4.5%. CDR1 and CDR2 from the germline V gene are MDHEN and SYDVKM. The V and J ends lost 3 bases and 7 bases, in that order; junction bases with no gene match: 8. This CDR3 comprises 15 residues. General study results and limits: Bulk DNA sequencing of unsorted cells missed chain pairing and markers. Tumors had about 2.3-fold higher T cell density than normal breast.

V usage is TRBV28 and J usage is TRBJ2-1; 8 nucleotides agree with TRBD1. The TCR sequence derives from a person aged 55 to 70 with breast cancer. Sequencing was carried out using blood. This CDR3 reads CASSFQQGVWNEQFF. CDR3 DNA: TGTGCCAGCAGTTTCCAACAGGGGGTCTGGAATGAGCAGTTCTTC.